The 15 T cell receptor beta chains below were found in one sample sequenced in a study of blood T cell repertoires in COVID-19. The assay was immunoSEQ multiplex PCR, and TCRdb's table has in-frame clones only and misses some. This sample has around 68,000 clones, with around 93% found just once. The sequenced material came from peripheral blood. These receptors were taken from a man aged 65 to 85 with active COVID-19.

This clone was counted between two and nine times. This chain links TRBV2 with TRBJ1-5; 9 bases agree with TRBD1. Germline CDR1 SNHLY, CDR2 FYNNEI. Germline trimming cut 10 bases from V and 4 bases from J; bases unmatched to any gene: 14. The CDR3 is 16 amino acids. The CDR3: CATSWSGQGKNQPQHF. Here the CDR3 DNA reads TGTGCCACCTCTTGGTCGGGACAGGGCAAAAATCAGCCCCAGCATTTT.

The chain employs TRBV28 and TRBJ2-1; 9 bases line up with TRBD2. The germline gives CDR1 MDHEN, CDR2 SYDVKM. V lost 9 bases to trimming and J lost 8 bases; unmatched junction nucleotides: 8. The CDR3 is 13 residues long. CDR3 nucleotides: TGTGCCAGTACGCGGGGGGGCCTCTATGAGCAGTTCTTC. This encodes CASTRGGLYEQFF.

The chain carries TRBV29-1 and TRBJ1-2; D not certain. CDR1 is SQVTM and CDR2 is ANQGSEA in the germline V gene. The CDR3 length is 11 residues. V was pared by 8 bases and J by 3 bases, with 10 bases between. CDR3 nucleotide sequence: TGCAGCAGCGGCGACCACTATGGCTACACCTTC. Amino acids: CSSGDHYGYTF.

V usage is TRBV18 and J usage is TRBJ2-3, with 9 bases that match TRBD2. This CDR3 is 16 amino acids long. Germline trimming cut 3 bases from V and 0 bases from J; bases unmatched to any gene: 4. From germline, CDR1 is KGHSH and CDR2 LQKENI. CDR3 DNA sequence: TGTGCCAGCTCACCCTCTAGCGGGGTAAGCACAGATACGCAGTATTTT. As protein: CASSPSSGVSTDTQYF.

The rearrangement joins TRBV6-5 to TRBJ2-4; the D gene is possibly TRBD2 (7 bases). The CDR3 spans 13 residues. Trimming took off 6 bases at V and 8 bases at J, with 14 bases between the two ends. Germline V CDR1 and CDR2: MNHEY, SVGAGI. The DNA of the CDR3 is TGTGCCAGCAGGGGGGGAGGGGGAGACATTCAGTACTTC. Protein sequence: CASRGGGGDIQYF.

For the CDR3, the DNA is TGTGCCAGTAGTATCTTGGTAGCGGGCGCTACTACAGATACGCAGTATTTT. Its protein product is CASSILVAGATTDTQYF. This chain uses TRBV19 with TRBJ2-3; 7 nucleotides line up with TRBD2. There are 17 residues in the CDR3. J lost 3 bases, V lost 3 bases, and 12 bases had no gene match. Germline-derived CDR1 and CDR2 are LNHDA and SQIVND (reference sequence).

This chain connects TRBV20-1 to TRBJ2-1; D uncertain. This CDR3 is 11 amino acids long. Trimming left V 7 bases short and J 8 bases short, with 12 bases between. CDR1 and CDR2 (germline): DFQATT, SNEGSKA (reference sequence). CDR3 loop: CSVNVRDEQFF. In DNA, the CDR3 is TGCAGTGTAAATGTTCGCGATGAGCAGTTCTTC.

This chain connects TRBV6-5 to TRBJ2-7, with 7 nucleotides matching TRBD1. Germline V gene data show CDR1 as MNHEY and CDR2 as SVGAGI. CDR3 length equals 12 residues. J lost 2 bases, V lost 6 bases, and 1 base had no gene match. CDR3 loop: CASRGQPYEQYF. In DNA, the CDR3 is TGTGCCAGCAGGGGACAGCCCTACGAGCAGTACTTC.

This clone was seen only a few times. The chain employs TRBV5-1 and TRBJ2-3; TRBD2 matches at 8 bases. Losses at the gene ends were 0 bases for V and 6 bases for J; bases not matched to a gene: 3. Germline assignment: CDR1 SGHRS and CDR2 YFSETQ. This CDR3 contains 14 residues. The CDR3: CASSLERGHDTQYF. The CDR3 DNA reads TGCGCCAGCAGCTTGGAGCGGGGGCACGATACGCAGTATTTT.

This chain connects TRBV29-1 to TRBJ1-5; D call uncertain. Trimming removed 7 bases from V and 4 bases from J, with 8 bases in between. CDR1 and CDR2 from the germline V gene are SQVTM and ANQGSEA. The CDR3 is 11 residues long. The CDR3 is CSAGDNQPQHF. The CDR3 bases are TGCAGCGCCGGTGATAATCAGCCCCAGCATTTT.

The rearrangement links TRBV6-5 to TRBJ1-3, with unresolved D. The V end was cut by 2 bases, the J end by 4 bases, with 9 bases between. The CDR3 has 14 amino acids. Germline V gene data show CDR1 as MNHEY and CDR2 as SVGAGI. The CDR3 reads CASSYEGGGNTIYF. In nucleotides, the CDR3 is TGTGCCAGCAGTTACGAGGGAGGAGGAAACACCATATATTTT.

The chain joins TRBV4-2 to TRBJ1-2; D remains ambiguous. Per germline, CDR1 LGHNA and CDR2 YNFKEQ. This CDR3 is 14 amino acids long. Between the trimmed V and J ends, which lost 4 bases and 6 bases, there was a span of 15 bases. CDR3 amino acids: CASSPLEGINGYTF. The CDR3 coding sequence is TGTGCCAGCAGCCCCCTCGAGGGAATAAATGGCTACACCTTC.

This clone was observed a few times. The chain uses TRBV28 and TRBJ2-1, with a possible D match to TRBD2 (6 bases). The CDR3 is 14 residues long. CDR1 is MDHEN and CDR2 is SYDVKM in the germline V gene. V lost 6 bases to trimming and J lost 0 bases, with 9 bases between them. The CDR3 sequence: CASRDGSSYNEQFF. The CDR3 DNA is TGTGCCAGCAGGGACGGGAGCTCCTACAATGAGCAGTTCTTC.

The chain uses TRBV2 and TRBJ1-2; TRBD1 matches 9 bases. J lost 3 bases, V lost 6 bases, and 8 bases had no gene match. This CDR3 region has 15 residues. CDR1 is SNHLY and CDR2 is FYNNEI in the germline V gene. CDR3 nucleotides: TGTGCCAGCAGCCGCCTAACAGGGGGCGACTATGGCTACACCTTC. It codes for CASSRLTGGDYGYTF.

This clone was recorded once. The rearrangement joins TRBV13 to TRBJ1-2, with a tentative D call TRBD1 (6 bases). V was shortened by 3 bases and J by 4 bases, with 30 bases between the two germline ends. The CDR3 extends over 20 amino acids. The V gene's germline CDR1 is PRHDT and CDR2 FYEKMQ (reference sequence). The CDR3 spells CASSLGSGGLRDKPRYGYTF. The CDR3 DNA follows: TGTGCCAGCAGCTTGGGTAGTGGAGGATTAAGGGACAAACCTCGCTATGGCTACACCTTC.